The clone carrying this TCR beta chain came up a few times. Its antigen is unknown. MiXCR, run by TCRdb on the reads, gives a single entry per CDR3 protein. Of approximately 340,000 distinct CDR3 sequences in the sample, 25% to 30% were seen once. CDR1 and CDR2 (germline): KGHDR, SFDVKD. J gave up 1 base and V 6 bases, and 11 bases lay outside the gene matches. This CDR3 is built from 18 residues. The data originate from a study of T cell repertoires in cytomegalovirus infection. Points from the study as a whole: HLA-C-restricted TCR beta clonotypes specific for CMV led the ex vivo response. Cumulative public TCR beta family frequency identified CMV carriers with the relevant HLA.

The chain uses TRBV24-1 and TRBJ2-3; TRBD2 matches at 11 bases. This clonotype was obtained from a human donor in good health (CMV status not recorded). Some clones in this sample may be carry-over from other donors' samples. Source: cultured PBMCs, taken from culture after CMV antigen stimulation. This chain's CDR3 is CATSRTSGRGPGTDTQYF. CDR3 in DNA: TGTGCCACCAGTCGAACTAGCGGGAGAGGCCCTGGCACAGATACGCAGTATTTT.